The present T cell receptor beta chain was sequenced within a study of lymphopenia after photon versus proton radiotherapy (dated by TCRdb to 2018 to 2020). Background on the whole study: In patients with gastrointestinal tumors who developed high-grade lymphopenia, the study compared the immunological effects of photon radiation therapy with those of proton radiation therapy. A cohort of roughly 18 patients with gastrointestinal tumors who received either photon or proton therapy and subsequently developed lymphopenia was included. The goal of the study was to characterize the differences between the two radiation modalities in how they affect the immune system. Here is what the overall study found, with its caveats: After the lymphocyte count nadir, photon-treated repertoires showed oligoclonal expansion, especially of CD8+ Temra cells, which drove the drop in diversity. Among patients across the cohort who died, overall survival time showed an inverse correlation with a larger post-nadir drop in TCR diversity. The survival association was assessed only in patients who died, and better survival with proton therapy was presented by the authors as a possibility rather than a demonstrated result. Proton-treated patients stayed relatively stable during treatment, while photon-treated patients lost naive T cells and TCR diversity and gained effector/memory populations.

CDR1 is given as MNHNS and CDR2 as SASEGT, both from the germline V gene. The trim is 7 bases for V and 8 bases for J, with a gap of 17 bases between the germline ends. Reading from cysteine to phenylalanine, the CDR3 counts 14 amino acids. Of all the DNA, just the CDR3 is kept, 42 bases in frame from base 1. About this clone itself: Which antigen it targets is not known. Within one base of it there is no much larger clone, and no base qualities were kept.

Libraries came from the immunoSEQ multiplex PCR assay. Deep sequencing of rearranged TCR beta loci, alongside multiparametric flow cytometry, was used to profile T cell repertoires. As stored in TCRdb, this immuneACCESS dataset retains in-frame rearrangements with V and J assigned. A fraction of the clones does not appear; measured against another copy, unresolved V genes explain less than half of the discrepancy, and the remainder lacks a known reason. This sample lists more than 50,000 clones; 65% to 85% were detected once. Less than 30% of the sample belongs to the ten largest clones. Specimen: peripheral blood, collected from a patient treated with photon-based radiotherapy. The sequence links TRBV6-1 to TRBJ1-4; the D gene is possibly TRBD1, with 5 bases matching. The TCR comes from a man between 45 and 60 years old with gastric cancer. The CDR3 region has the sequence CASNSQGGEEKLFF. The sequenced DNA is TGTGCCAGCAACTCTCAGGGAGGAGAGGAAAAACTGTTTTTT.